This passage covers 18 T cell receptor beta chains from one sample sequenced in a study of T cell repertoires in cytomegalovirus infection. From the reads, TCRdb called clonotypes with MiXCR, one entry per CDR3 protein. The sample consists of roughly 630,000 distinct CDR3 sequences, approximately 25% of them appearing once. What was sequenced was CD8+ T cells from PBMCs. These receptors originate from a human donor in good health (CMV status not recorded). Some clones in this sample may be carry-over from other donors' samples.

The V and J genes are TRBV28 and TRBJ2-1; D unresolved. This CDR3 is 15 amino acids long. Germline V lookup: CDR1 MDHEN, CDR2 SYDVKM. Deletions cut 3 bases from V and 2 bases from J, with 11 bases between. This CDR3 reads CASSFRRGAYNEQFF. The CDR3 bases are TGTGCCAGCAGTTTTAGGCGTGGGGCCTACAATGAGCAGTTCTTC.

This clonotype occurred many times. The V gene is TRBV7-2, the J gene TRBJ1-5, with D uncertain. Germline V lookup: CDR1 SGHTA, CDR2 FQGNSA. Trimming removed 1 base from V and 7 bases from J, with 11 bases in between. CDR3 size: 14 residues. The chain's CDR3 is CASSLGQSVQPQHF. CDR3 in DNA: TGTGCCAGCAGCTTAGGTCAGTCCGTCCAGCCCCAGCATTTT.

The chain recombines TRBV7-2 with TRBJ2-1; TRBD1 might be the D (5 bases). Germline CDR1 SGHTA, CDR2 FQGNSA. Trimming removed 5 bases from V and 7 bases from J, with 15 bases in between. The CDR3 covers 14 residues. This CDR3 reads CASSQPRVWNEQFF. The DNA of the CDR3 is TGTGCCAGCAGCCAGCCCAGGGTGTGGAATGAGCAGTTCTTC.

This clonotype has only a few counts. The chain uses TRBV13 and TRBJ2-2; no clear D. Germline V gene sequence: CDR1 PRHDT, CDR2 FYEKMQ (reference sequence). The CDR3 is made up of 15 amino acids. Trimming shortened V by 9 bases and J by 0 bases, and 14 bases separated the two germline ends. The chain's CDR3 is CASSGRSANTGELFF. CDR3 in DNA: TGTGCCAGTTCGGGCCGTTCCGCGAACACCGGGGAGCTGTTTTTT.

The chain is built from TRBV7-6 and TRBJ2-7; D may be TRBD1 (5 bases). Germline V gene data show CDR1 as SGHVS and CDR2 as FNYEAQ. The CDR3 has 13 residues. V was pared by 5 bases and J by 2 bases, with 10 bases between. CDR3 bases: TGTGCCAGCAGCGACGACAGCACCTACGAGCAGTACTTC. Encoded protein: CASSDDSTYEQYF.

Many counts were recorded for this clonotype. The rearrangement joins TRBV7-9 to TRBJ1-5; D not certain. Germline V gene lookup returns CDR1 SEHNR and CDR2 FQNEAQ (reference sequence). Trimming took off 1 base at V and 7 bases at J, with 11 bases between the two ends. This CDR3 is built from 14 residues. This CDR3 reads CASSLVGFGQPQHF. CDR3 DNA sequence: TGTGCCAGCAGCTTAGTGGGTTTCGGGCAGCCCCAGCATTTT.

This clonotype was seen a few times. J is TRBJ2-1 and V is TRBV7-9; 7 bases are shared with TRBD1. Germline lookup yields CDR1 SEHNR and CDR2 FQNEAQ (reference sequence). Losses at the gene ends were 2 bases for V and 8 bases for J; bases not matched to a gene: 6. CDR3 size: 14 residues. The CDR3 reads CASSLPRTGDEQFF. The CDR3 nucleotides are TGTGCCAGCAGCTTACCTCGGACAGGCGATGAGCAGTTCTTC.

This clonotype was found many times. The chain joins TRBV7-2 to TRBJ1-1, with D perhaps TRBD1 (5 bases). Germline CDR1 SGHTA, CDR2 FQGNSA. The CDR3 runs to 13 residues. Trimming removed 3 bases at V and 7 bases at J, with 12 bases between. The DNA for the CDR3 is TGTGCCAGCAGCTTCCCCCGCGGGGGTGAAGCTTTCTTT. Its protein is CASSFPRGGEAFF.

This clonotype was picked up many times. The rearrangement links TRBV6-5 to TRBJ1-4, with no clear D. Germline CDR1 is MNHEY and CDR2 is SVGAGI. The CDR3 runs 13 residues. V gave up 2 bases and J gave up 8 bases, with 9 bases separating them. The CDR3 sequence is CASSYGQKEKLFF. The CDR3 region has the DNA TGTGCCAGCAGTTACGGTCAGAAAGAAAAACTGTTTTTT.

The V call is TRBV6-2 or TRBV6-3, the J call TRBJ2-2; either TRBD1 or TRBD2 may supply D (5 bases each). The germline V and J ends were trimmed by 7 bases and 3 bases, with 9 bases remaining between them. CDR3 size: 13 residues. Germline V gene lookup returns CDR1 MNHEY and CDR2 SVGEGT. The CDR3 region has the DNA TGTGCCAGCACCCCGGGGCACACCGGGGAGCTGTTTTTT. This gives the protein CASTPGHTGELFF.

This clonotype was detected only a few times. The rearrangement links TRBV12-3 or TRBV12-4 to TRBJ1-5; no firm D call. The CDR3 totals 13 residues. V was shortened by 2 bases and J by 5 bases, with 7 bases between the two germline ends. The CDR3 is CASSLHEDQPQHF. CDR3 sequence (DNA): TGTGCCAGCAGTTTACATGAGGATCAGCCCCAGCATTTT.

The chain combines TRBV4-3 with TRBJ2-3, with TRBD1 identical over 10 bases. The J segment lost 5 bases and the V segment lost 4 bases, leaving 9 bases of the junction unmatched. Per germline, CDR1 LGHNA and CDR2 YSLEER. The CDR3 runs 16 residues. CDR3 in amino acids: CASSPRDRGLGDTQYF. The CDR3 DNA follows: TGCGCCAGCAGCCCAAGAGACAGGGGGCTTGGAGATACGCAGTATTTT.

This clonotype was counted a single time. This chain uses TRBV2 with TRBJ1-2; no clear D. Germline V gene lookup returns CDR1 SNHLY and CDR2 FYNNEI. The V end was cut by 0 bases, the J end by 3 bases, with 11 bases between. The CDR3 is 15 residues long. CDR3 region: CASSEARLPHYGYTF. CDR3 bases: TGTGCCAGCAGTGAAGCGCGTCTCCCCCACTATGGCTACACCTTC.

CDR3: CASSSPQHRGTPLHF. Here the CDR3 DNA reads TGTGCCAGCAGTTCGCCCCAGCACAGGGGAACACCCCTCCACTTT. The chain carries TRBV6-2 or TRBV6-3 and TRBJ1-6; TRBD1 agrees at 7 bases. The CDR3 covers 15 residues. With 4 bases clipped from V and 11 bases from J, the junction kept 11 bases outside the gene matches. Germline CDR1 is MNHEY and CDR2 is SVGEGT.

This clonotype was seen repeatedly, ten times or more. The gene calls are TRBV7-9 and TRBJ2-3, with 9 bases fitting TRBD1. The germline V gene encodes CDR1 SEHNR and CDR2 FQNEAQ (reference sequence). J gave up 2 bases and V 6 bases, and 9 bases lay outside the gene matches. This CDR3 spans 16 amino acids. Here the CDR3 DNA reads TGTGCCAGCAGAACCTCGGGACAGGGCCCCACAGATACGCAGTATTTT. Its translation is CASRTSGQGPTDTQYF.

The V call is TRBV5-4, the J call TRBJ2-2; TRBD1 aligns across 11 bases. Germline lookup yields CDR1 SGHNT and CDR2 YYREEE (reference sequence). V gave up 3 bases and J gave up 4 bases; unmatched junction bases: 5. The CDR3 has 16 amino acids. The CDR3 region is CASSWGTGGSTGELFF. In DNA, the CDR3 is TGTGCCAGCAGCTGGGGGACAGGGGGGAGCACCGGGGAGCTGTTTTTT. Full variable domain (outside the CDR3, taken from reference TRBV5-4 and TRBJ2-2): ETGVTQSPTHLIKTRGQQVTLRCSSQSGHNTVSWYQQALGQGPQFIFQYYREEENGRGNFPPRFSGLQFPNYSSELNVNALELDDSALYLCASSWGTGGSTGELFFGEGSRLTVL.

This clonotype was counted only a few times. The J gene is TRBJ1-2, the V gene TRBV7-6; no definite D call. Germline assignment: CDR1 SGHVS and CDR2 FNYEAQ. The CDR3 covers 12 residues. Trimming left V 5 bases short and J 12 bases short, with 16 bases between. Here the CDR3 DNA reads TGTGCCAGCAGCCTAGGGCAAGAGCCCCACACCTTC. Its translation is CASSLGQEPHTF.

The CDR3 region is CSVEKDSPNEQFF. CDR3 coding DNA: TGCAGCGTTGAAAAAGACAGCCCCAATGAGCAGTTCTTC. The chain carries TRBV29-1 and TRBJ2-1; possibly TRBD1 for D (5 bases). CDR1 and CDR2 (germline): SQVTM, ANQGSEA. This CDR3 is built from 13 residues. The V and J ends lost 2 bases and 6 bases respectively, with 11 bases between them.